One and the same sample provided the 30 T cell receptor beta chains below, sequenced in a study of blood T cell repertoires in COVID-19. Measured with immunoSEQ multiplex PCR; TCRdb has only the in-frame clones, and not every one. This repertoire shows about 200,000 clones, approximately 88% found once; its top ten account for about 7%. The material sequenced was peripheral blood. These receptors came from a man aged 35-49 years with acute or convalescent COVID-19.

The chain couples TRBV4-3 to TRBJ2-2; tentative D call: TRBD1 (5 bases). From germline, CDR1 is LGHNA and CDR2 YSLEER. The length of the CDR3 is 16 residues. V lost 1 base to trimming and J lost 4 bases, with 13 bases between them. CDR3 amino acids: CASSQGPTRVTGELFF. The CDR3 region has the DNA TGCGCCAGCAGCCAAGGCCCCACCAGGGTCACCGGGGAGCTGTTTTTT.

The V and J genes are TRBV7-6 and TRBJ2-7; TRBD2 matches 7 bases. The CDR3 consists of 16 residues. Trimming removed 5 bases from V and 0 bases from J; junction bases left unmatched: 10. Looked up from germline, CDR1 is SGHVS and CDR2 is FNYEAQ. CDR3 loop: CASSALGGVGSYEQYF. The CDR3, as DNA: TGTGCCAGCAGCGCCCTTGGGGGGGTCGGCTCCTACGAGCAGTACTTC.

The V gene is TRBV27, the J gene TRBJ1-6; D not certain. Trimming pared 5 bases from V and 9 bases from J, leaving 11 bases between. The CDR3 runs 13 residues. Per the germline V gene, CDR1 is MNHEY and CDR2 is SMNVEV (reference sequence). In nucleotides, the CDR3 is TGTGCCAGCAGTGTCGAGAGGGTTTCACCCCTCCACTTT. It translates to CASSVERVSPLHF.

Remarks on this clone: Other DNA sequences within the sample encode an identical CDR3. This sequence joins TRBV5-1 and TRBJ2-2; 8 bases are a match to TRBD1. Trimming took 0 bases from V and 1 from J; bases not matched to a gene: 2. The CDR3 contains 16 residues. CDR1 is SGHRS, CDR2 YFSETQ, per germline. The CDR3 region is CASSLAGTGNTGELFF. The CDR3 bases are TGCGCCAGCAGCTTGGCCGGGACAGGGAACACCGGGGAGCTGTTTTTT.

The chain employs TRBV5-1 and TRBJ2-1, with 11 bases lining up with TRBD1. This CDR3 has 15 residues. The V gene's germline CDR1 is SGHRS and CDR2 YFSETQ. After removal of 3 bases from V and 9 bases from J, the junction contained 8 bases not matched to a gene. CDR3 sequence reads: CASSSSGQGDREQFF. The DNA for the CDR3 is TGCGCCAGCAGCTCGTCGGGACAGGGGGATCGTGAGCAGTTCTTC.

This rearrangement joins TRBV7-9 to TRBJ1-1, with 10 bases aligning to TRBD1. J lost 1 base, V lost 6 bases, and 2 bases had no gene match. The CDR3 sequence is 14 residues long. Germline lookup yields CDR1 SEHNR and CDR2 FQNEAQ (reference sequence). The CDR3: CASRGTGANTEAFF. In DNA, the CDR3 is TGTGCCAGCAGGGGGACAGGGGCGAACACTGAAGCTTTCTTT.

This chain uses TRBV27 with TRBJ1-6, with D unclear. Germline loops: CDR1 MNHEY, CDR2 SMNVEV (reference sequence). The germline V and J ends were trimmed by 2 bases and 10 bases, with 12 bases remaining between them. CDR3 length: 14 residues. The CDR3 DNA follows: TGTGCCAGCAGTTTAGCCGAACTAAGATCACCCCTCCACTTT. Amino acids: CASSLAELRSPLHF.

CDR3 loop: CASKMTAGEKLFF. CDR3 bases: TGCGCCAGCAAGATGACAGCGGGTGAAAAACTGTTTTTT. The rearrangement uses TRBV4-3 and TRBJ1-4; TRBD1 is a possible D gene (5 bases). Germline V lookup: CDR1 LGHNA, CDR2 YSLEER. V was cut by 7 bases and J by 7 bases, with 13 bases left in between. This CDR3 region has 13 residues.

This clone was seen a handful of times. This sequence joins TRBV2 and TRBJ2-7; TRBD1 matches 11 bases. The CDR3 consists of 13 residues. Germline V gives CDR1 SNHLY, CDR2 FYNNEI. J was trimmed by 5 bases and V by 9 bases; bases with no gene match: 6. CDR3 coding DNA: TGTGCCAGGAGTCGGGACAGGGGGGACGAGCAGTACTTC. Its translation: CARSRDRGDEQYF.

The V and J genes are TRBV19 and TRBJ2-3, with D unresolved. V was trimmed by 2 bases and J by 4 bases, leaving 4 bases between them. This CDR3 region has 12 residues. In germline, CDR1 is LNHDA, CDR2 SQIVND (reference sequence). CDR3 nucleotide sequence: TGTGCCAGTAGTATAACATCAGATACGCAGTATTTT. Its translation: CASSITSDTQYF.

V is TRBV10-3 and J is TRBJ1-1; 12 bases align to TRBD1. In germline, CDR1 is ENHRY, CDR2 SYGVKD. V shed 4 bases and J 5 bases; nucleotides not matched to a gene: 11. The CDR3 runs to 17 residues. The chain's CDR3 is CAISAPGQGALRTEAFF. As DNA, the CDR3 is TGTGCCATCAGTGCACCGGGACAGGGGGCATTAAGGACTGAAGCTTTCTTT.

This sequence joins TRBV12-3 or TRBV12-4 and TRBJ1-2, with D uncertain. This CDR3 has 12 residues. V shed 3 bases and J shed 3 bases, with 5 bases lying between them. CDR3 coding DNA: TGTGCCAGCAGTTTGGCGGACTATGGCTACACCTTC. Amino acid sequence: CASSLADYGYTF.

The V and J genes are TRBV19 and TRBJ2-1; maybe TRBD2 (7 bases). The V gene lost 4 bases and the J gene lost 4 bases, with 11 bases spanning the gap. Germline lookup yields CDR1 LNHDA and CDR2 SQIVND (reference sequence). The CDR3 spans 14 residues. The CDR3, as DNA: TGTGCCAGTAGTAAGGGGGGGGCGTACAATGAGCAGTTCTTC. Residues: CASSKGGAYNEQFF.

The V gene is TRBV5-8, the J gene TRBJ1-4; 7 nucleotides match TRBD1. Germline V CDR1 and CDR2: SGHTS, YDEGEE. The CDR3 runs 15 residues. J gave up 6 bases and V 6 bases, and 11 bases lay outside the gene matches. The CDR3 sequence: CASTSIRGRDEKLFF. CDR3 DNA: TGTGCCAGCACAAGCATCAGGGGGAGAGATGAAAAACTGTTTTTT.

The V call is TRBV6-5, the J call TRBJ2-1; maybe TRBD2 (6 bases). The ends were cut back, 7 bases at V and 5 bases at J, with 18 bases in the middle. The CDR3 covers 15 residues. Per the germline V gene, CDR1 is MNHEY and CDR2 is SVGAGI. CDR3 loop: CASIGWGTGHNEQFF. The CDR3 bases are TGTGCCAGCATTGGTTGGGGGACTGGCCACAATGAGCAGTTCTTC.

CDR3: CASSSRTSGREETQYF. The DNA for the CDR3 is TGCGCCAGCAGCAGTCGGACTAGCGGTAGGGAAGAGACCCAGTACTTC. The rearrangement joins TRBV5-1 to TRBJ2-5; 10 bases are shared with TRBD2. The junction had 9 bases not matched to a gene; V was cut back by 4 bases and J by 3 bases. CDR3 size: 16 residues. Germline V CDR1 and CDR2: SGHRS, YFSETQ.

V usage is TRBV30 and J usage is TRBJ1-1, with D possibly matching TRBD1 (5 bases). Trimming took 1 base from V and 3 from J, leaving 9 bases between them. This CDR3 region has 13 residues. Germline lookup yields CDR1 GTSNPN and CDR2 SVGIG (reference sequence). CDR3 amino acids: CAWSARGDTEAFF. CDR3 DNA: TGTGCCTGGAGTGCGCGGGGGGACACTGAAGCTTTCTTT. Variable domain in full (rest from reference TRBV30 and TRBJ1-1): SQTIHQWPATLVQPVGSPLSLECTVEGTSNPNLYWYRQAAGRGLQLLFYSVGIGQISSEVPQNLSASRPQDRQFILSSKKLLLSDSGFYLCAWSARGDTEAFFGQGTRLTVV.

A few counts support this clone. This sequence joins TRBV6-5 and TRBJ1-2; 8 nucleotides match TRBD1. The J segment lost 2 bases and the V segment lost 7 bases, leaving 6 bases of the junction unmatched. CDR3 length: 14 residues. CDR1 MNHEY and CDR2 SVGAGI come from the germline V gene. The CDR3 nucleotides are TGTGCCAGCACAAGACAGGGGCTGAACTATGGCTACACCTTC. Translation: CASTRQGLNYGYTF.

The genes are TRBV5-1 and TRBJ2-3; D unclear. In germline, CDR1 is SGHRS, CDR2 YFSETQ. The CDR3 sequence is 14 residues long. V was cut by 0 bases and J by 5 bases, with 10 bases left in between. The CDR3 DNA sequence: TGCGCCAGCAGCTTGGCTCAGGTTAGAGATACGCAGTATTTT. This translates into CASSLAQVRDTQYF.

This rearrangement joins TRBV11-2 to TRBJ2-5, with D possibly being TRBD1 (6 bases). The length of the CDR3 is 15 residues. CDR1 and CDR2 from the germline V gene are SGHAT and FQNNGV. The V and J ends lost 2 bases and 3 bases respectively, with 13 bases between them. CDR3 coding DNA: TGTGCCAGCAGCTTACTCCGGACAGTCAAAGAGACCCAGTACTTC. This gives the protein CASSLLRTVKETQYF.

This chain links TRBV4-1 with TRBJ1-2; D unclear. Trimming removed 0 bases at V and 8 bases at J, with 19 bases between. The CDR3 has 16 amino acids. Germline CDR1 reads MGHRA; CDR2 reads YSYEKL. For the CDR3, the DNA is TGCGCCAGCAGCCAAGATGTCACAGATTCGTTCTTGGGCTACACCTTC. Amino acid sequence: CASSQDVTDSFLGYTF.

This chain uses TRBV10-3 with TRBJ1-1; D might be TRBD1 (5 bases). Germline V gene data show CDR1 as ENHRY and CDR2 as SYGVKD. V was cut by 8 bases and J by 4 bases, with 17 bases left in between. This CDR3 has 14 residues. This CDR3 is CAILRGEIGTEAFF. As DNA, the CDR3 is TGTGCCATCCTTCGGGGGGAGATAGGCACTGAAGCTTTCTTT.

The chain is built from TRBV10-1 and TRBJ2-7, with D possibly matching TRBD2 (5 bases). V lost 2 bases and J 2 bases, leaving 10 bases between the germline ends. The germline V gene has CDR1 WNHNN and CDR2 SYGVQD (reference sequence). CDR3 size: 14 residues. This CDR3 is CASSEAGNTYEQYF. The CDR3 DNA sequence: TGCGCCAGCAGTGAGGCCGGGAATACCTACGAGCAGTACTTC.

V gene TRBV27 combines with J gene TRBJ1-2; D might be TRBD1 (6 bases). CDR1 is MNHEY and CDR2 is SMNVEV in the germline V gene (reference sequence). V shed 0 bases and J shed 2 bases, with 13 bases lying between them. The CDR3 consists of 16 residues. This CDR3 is CASSLSGAAGNYGYTF. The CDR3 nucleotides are TGTGCCAGCAGTTTATCGGGGGCCGCAGGGAACTATGGCTACACCTTC.

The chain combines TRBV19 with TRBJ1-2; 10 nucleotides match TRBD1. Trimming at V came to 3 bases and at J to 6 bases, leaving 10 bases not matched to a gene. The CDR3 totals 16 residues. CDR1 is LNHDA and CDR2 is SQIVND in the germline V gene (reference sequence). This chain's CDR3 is CASSISLGTGAHGYTF. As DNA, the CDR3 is TGTGCCAGTAGTATCTCTCTGGGGACAGGGGCCCATGGCTACACCTTC. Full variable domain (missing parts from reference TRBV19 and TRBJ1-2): DGGITQSPKYLFRKEGQNVTLSCEQNLNHDAMYWYRQDPGQGLRLIYYSQIVNDFQKGDIAEGYSVSREKKESFPLTVTSAQKNPTAFYLCASSISLGTGAHGYTFGSGTRLTVV.

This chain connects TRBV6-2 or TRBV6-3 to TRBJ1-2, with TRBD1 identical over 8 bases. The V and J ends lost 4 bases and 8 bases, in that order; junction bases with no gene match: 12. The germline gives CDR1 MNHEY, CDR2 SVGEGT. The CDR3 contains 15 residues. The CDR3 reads CASSFRGQGVEGYTF. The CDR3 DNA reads TGTGCCAGCAGTTTCCGAGGACAGGGAGTGGAAGGCTACACCTTC.

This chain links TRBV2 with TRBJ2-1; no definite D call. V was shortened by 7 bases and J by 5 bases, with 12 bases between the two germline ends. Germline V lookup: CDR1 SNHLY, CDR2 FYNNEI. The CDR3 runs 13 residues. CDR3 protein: CASTVLRDNEQFF. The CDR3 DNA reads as TGTGCCAGCACTGTTCTCCGGGACAATGAGCAGTTCTTC.

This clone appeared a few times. Here the CDR3 reads CASTQGAGYGYTF. CDR3 sequence (DNA): TGTGCCAGCACCCAGGGGGCCGGCTATGGCTACACCTTC. The rearrangement links TRBV2 to TRBJ1-2, with 8 bases fitting TRBD1. V dropped 7 bases and J dropped 4; count of bases not matched to a gene: 5. The CDR3 totals 13 residues. In germline, CDR1 is SNHLY, CDR2 FYNNEI.

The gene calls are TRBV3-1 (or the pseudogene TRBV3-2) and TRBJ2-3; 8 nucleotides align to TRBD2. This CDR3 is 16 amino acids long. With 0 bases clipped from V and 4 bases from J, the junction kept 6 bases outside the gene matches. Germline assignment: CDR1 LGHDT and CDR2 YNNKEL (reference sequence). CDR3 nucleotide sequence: TGTGCCAGCAGCCAAGATTCGGGGGGGCGGGCAGATACGCAGTATTTT. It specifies CASSQDSGGRADTQYF.

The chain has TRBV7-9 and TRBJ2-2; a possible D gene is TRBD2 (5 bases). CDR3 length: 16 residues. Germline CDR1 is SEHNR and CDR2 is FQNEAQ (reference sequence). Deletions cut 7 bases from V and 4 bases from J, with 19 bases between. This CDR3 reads CASTHTAGVGTGELFF. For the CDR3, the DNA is TGTGCCAGCACCCATACCGCCGGGGTGGGCACCGGGGAGCTGTTTTTT.